What follows are 7 T cell receptor beta chains derived from one specimen sequenced in a study of early T cells in non-severe SARS-CoV-2 infection. Each CDR3 protein is one row after TCRdb ran MiXCR on the 5' RACE reads. The sample includes approximately 26,000 distinct CDR3 sequences, around 4.4% of them seen just once. Sequenced input: whole blood. The receptor source for this set is an adult who was a healthcare worker with PCR-confirmed SARS-CoV-2 infection or an uninfected control (not recorded which).

This clonotype was counted at least ten times. V gene TRBV28 combines with J gene TRBJ1-1; no firm D call. From germline, CDR1 is MDHEN and CDR2 SYDVKM. This CDR3 has 13 amino acids. V lost 5 bases and J 4 bases, leaving 11 bases between the germline ends. The CDR3 nucleotides are TGTGCCAGCAGTGGGCCGGGCGGCACTGAAGCTTTCTTT. Translating gives CASSGPGGTEAFF. Together with reference TRBV28 and TRBJ1-1, the CDR3 gives the full variable domain: DVKVTQSSRYLVKRTGEKVFLECVQDMDHENMFWYRQDPGLGLRLIYFSYDVKMKEKGDIPEGYSVSREKKERFSLILESASTNQTSMYLCASSGPGGTEAFFGQGTRLTVV.

The table lists this clonotype with many counts. The chain employs TRBV18 and TRBJ1-6, with D perhaps TRBD1 (5 bases). CDR1 is KGHSH and CDR2 is LQKENI in the germline V gene. The CDR3 is 21 amino acids. V gave up 3 bases and J gave up 2 bases, with 26 bases separating them. The chain's CDR3 is CASSPFDLIAGRLAYNSPLHF. CDR3 DNA sequence: TGTGCCAGCTCACCGTTCGACCTCATTGCAGGGCGTTTGGCCTATAATTCACCCCTCCACTTT.

This clonotype was counted ten times or more. The chain joins TRBV7-2 to TRBJ1-1; D remains ambiguous. V lost 1 base, J lost 5 bases, and 14 bases lay in between. Germline V gene lookup returns CDR1 SGHTA and CDR2 FQGNSA. This CDR3 is built from 15 residues. CDR3 residues: CASSLETSGGTEAFF. The CDR3 DNA is TGTGCCAGCAGCTTAGAGACTAGCGGTGGGACTGAAGCTTTCTTT.

This clonotype was detected many times. J is TRBJ2-3 and V is TRBV24-1; D is uncertain. The CDR3 consists of 13 residues. The germline V gene encodes CDR1 KGHDR and CDR2 SFDVKD. Trimming cost V 3 bases and J 8 bases, with 11 bases left between them. The CDR3 DNA reads TGTGCCACCAGTGATCGATCTATCGGTACGCAGTATTTT. Amino acids: CATSDRSIGTQYF.

The chain is built from TRBV18 and TRBJ2-3, with D perhaps TRBD1 (6 bases). Germline V gene sequence: CDR1 KGHSH, CDR2 LQKENI. Trimming took 3 bases from V and 0 from J, leaving 16 bases between them. This CDR3 spans 17 amino acids. The CDR3 sequence is CASSPLRMGASTDTQYF. The CDR3 DNA follows: TGTGCCAGCTCACCCCTGAGGATGGGGGCTAGCACAGATACGCAGTATTTT.

This clonotype was found many times. The chain recombines TRBV6-4 with TRBJ1-5; D not certain. Germline CDR1 is MRHNA and CDR2 is SNTAGT. The CDR3 is made up of 13 amino acids. The V end was cut by 4 bases, the J end by 2 bases, with 6 bases between. The CDR3 sequence is CASSASGNQPQHF. DNA of the CDR3: TGTGCCAGCAGTGCCAGCGGCAATCAGCCCCAGCATTTT.

This clonotype has more than one count but fewer than ten. The rearrangement joins TRBV6-4 to TRBJ2-2; D unclear. The V gene's germline CDR1 is MRHNA and CDR2 SNTAGT. V lost 4 bases, J lost 4 bases, and 10 bases lay in between. The CDR3 has 14 residues. As DNA, the CDR3 is TGTGCCAGCAGTGGCAGTCCGGGCACCGGGGAGCTGTTTTTT. Translated: CASSGSPGTGELFF.